A single sample gave rise to the 10 T cell receptor beta chains below, sequenced in a study of cytotoxic CD8 clonotypes in ibrutinib-treated CLL. Profiling relied on immunoSEQ multiplex PCR, and the TCRdb table lists in-frame clones only, not all of them. The table shows 300,000 or so clones, with roughly 67% occurring only once. Here the sequenced sample was PBMCs, taken after 36 months of ibrutinib treatment. All receptors come from a human donor with chronic lymphocytic leukemia.

The V gene is TRBV7-9, the J gene TRBJ1-2; 9 bases are shared with TRBD1. CDR1 is SEHNR and CDR2 is FQNEAQ in the germline V gene (reference sequence). After removal of 4 bases from V and 4 bases from J, the junction contained 19 bases not matched to a gene. This CDR3 is 19 amino acids long. CDR3 sequence: CASSSPEGQGQMWGYGYTF. The CDR3 DNA follows: TGTGCCAGCAGCTCCCCGGAGGGACAGGGCCAAATGTGGGGCTATGGCTACACCTTC.

This clone has just one count. V and J are TRBV7-2 and TRBJ2-1; D gene unclear. In germline, CDR1 is SGHTA, CDR2 FQGNSA. The CDR3 has 15 amino acids. Trimming left V 1 base short and J 5 bases short, with 12 bases between. This CDR3 is CASSLVGKAHNEQFF. CDR3 in DNA: TGTGCCAGCAGCTTAGTAGGGAAGGCCCACAATGAGCAGTTCTTC. Full variable domain (remainder filled in from reference TRBV7-2 and TRBJ2-1): GAGVSQSPSNKVTEKGKDVELRCDPISGHTALYWYRQSLGQGLEFLIYFQGNSAPDKSGLPSDRFSAERTGGSVSTLTIQRTQQEDSAVYLCASSLVGKAHNEQFFGPGTRLTVL.

J is TRBJ2-2 and V is TRBV29-1; TRBD2 is a possible D gene (5 bases). The CDR3 sequence is 13 residues long. The ends were cut back, 3 bases at V and 5 bases at J, with 10 bases in the middle. The V gene's germline CDR1 is SQVTM and CDR2 ANQGSEA. The CDR3 spells CSVDTRRTGELFF. In nucleotides, the CDR3 is TGCAGCGTTGACACCCGGAGGACCGGGGAGCTGTTTTTT.

This clone was detected only once. The chain employs TRBV29-1 and TRBJ1-5; D is unresolved. The CDR3 sequence is 13 residues long. Germline values: CDR1 SQVTM, CDR2 ANQGSEA. V gave up 5 bases and J gave up 3 bases, with 11 bases separating them. CDR3 DNA: TGCAGCGTTAACGAGGGATACAATCAGCCCCAGCATTTT. It codes for CSVNEGYNQPQHF.

This chain joins TRBV9 and TRBJ2-5, with 7 nucleotides matching TRBD2. Germline V gives CDR1 SGDLS, CDR2 YYNGEE. V lost 3 bases, J lost 0 bases, and 8 bases stayed unmatched. CDR3 size: 16 residues. CDR3 sequence: CASSAPGGTHQETQYF. The CDR3, as DNA: TGTGCCAGCAGCGCCCCGGGAGGCACACACCAAGAGACCCAGTACTTC. The full variable domain, rest sourced from reference TRBV9 and TRBJ2-5, is DSGVTQTPKHLITATGQRVTLRCSPRSGDLSVYWYQQSLDQGLQFLIQYYNGEERAKGNILERFSAQQFPDLHSELNLSSLELGDSALYFCASSAPGGTHQETQYFGPGTRLLVL.

V and J are TRBV27 and TRBJ2-7, with 7 nucleotides matching TRBD2. V shed 6 bases, J shed 2 bases, and the junction held 4 bases outside the gene matches. The CDR3 sequence is 13 residues long. Germline CDR1 is MNHEY and CDR2 is SMNVEV (reference sequence). CDR3 region: CASSELAAYEQYF. The CDR3 DNA follows: TGTGCCAGCAGCGAGCTAGCGGCCTACGAGCAGTACTTC.

CDR3 bases: TGCGCCAGCAGCCAAGGAGGAGGGGGAGGTTATAATTCACCCCTCCACTTT. It translates to CASSQGGGGGYNSPLHF. This chain uses TRBV4-1 with TRBJ1-6; D might be TRBD1 (6 bases). Germline V lookup: CDR1 MGHRA, CDR2 YSYEKL. V was cut by 1 base and J by 4 bases, with 14 bases left in between. The CDR3 is 17 residues long.

The CDR3 DNA sequence: TGTGCCAGCAGCGTAGGCCCGGCGAGAGGAGAGACCCAGTACTTC. Amino acids: CASSVGPARGETQYF. The gene calls are TRBV9 and TRBJ2-5; D not resolved. The CDR3 spans 15 residues. In germline, CDR1 is SGDLS, CDR2 YYNGEE. Trimming removed 0 bases at V and 4 bases at J, with 13 bases between.

V is TRBV4-3 and J is TRBJ2-5; TRBD2 matches at 8 bases. Germline-derived CDR1 and CDR2 are LGHNA and YSLEER. Trimming at V came to 1 base and at J to 6 bases, leaving 7 bases not matched to a gene. The CDR3 consists of 15 residues. The CDR3 nucleotides are TGCGCCAGCAGCCAAGTGAGCGGGAGTATCAAGACCCAGTACTTC. Its translation: CASSQVSGSIKTQYF.

The rearrangement joins TRBV7-8 to TRBJ2-7; D may match TRBD1 or TRBD2 (5 bases each). The germline V gene encodes CDR1 SGHVS and CDR2 FQNEAQ. Trimming pared 5 bases from V and 6 bases from J, leaving 23 bases between. The CDR3 is made up of 16 amino acids. The CDR3 nucleotides read TGTGCCAGCAGCCCTTCGAGGGGTTCCACCTATCCCGAGCAGTACTTC. Its protein product is CASSPSRGSTYPEQYF.